These 4 T cell receptor beta chains were sequenced from one sample in a study of blood T cell repertoires in COVID-19. Sequencing used immunoSEQ multiplex PCR; TCRdb keeps in-frame clones, though not all of them. The data contain 300,000 or so clones, approximately 92% of them singletons. Specimen: PBMCs or T cells enriched from blood (not recorded which). The receptors originated from a woman under 40 who had recovered from COVID-19.

The chain combines TRBV19 with TRBJ1-2; 9 nucleotides agree with TRBD1. The V gene's germline CDR1 is LNHDA and CDR2 SQIVND (reference sequence). This CDR3 contains 15 residues. V trimming: 5 bases; J trimming: 7 bases; junction bases outside the gene matches: 11. CDR3 loop: CASSPPGQGIGGYTF. CDR3 DNA sequence: TGTGCCAGTAGTCCCCCGGGACAGGGCATTGGTGGCTACACCTTC. Using reference TRBV19 and TRBJ1-2 for the parts outside the CDR3, the full variable domain is DGGITQSPKYLFRKEGQNVTLSCEQNLNHDAMYWYRQDPGQGLRLIYYSQIVNDFQKGDIAEGYSVSREKKESFPLTVTSAQKNPTAFYLCASSPPGQGIGGYTFGSGTRLTVV.

This chain uses TRBV2 with TRBJ2-5; possibly TRBD2 for D (5 bases). V was cut by 6 bases and J by 2 bases, with 10 bases left in between. The CDR3 consists of 13 residues. The germline V gene encodes CDR1 SNHLY and CDR2 FYNNEI. The CDR3 nucleotides are TGTGCCAGCAGGAGGGAACCACAAGAGACCCAGTACTTC. As protein: CASRREPQETQYF.

This CDR3 is CASSLRTSAYNEQFF. In DNA form, the CDR3 reads TGTGCCAGCAGTCTCAGAACTAGCGCCTACAATGAGCAGTTCTTC. This rearrangement joins TRBV28 to TRBJ2-1, with 7 bases aligning to TRBD2. CDR3 size: 15 residues. The V gene's germline CDR1 is MDHEN and CDR2 SYDVKM. V dropped 5 bases and J dropped 2; count of bases not matched to a gene: 6.

This chain joins TRBV12-5 and TRBJ2-1, with 12 bases identical to TRBD2. CDR3 length: 18 amino acids. V trimming: 1 base; J trimming: 0 bases; junction bases outside the gene matches: 4. Germline CDR1 is LGHNT and CDR2 is FRNRAP. The CDR3: CASGLGETSGGSYNEQFF. In nucleotides, the CDR3 is TGTGCTAGTGGTTTGGGTGAGACTAGCGGGGGCTCCTACAATGAGCAGTTCTTC. Together with reference TRBV12-5 and TRBJ2-1, the CDR3 gives the full variable domain: DARVTQTPRHKVTEMGQEVTMRCQPILGHNTVFWYRQTMMQGLELLAYFRNRAPLDDSGMPKDRFSAEMPDATLATLKIQPSEPRDSAVYFCASGLGETSGGSYNEQFFGPGTRLTVL.